A single sample gave rise to the 30 T cell receptor beta chains below, sequenced in a study of metastatic and nonmetastatic thyroid tumors. Thyroid surgery was performed in patients who had received no treatment beforehand. TCRdb reanalyzed the PCR reads via MiXCR. The sample comprises 15,000 or so clones, about 4% of which are singletons, and 23% rests with the top ten. Sequencing input: tumor tissue. The receptors come from a female donor with papillary thyroid cancer or a benign thyroid nodule (not recorded which). Some clones in this sample may be carry-over from other donors' samples.

The chain employs TRBV12-3 or TRBV12-4 and TRBJ2-7; 7 bases fit TRBD1. Trimming took 6 bases from V and 7 from J; bases not matched to a gene: 15. This CDR3 has 15 residues. Here the CDR3 DNA reads TGTGCCAGCAGCCAACAGGGGCGGCCAGACAAGGAGCAGTACTTC. Its translation: CASSQQGRPDKEQYF.

The sample holds a few counts of this clone. The chain combines TRBV6-1 with TRBJ2-3; D possibly corresponds to TRBD2 (6 bases). This CDR3 has 16 amino acids. Per germline, CDR1 MNHNS and CDR2 SASEGT. The V end was cut by 3 bases, the J end by 1 base, with 14 bases between. CDR3 amino acids: CASSDGAGSRTDTQYF. The CDR3 region has the DNA TGTGCCAGCAGTGATGGTGCGGGATCGCGCACAGATACGCAGTATTTT.

The gene calls are TRBV6-1 and TRBJ2-3, with 10 bases identical to TRBD2. The V gene's germline CDR1 is MNHNS and CDR2 SASEGT. The CDR3 has 13 amino acids. The V gene end was trimmed by 6 bases and the J gene end by 7 bases; junction bases not matched to a gene: 4. The CDR3 here is CASRAGGPYTQYF. In DNA, the CDR3 is TGTGCCAGCAGAGCGGGAGGGCCTTATACGCAGTATTTT.

V gene TRBV20-1 combines with J gene TRBJ2-7; the D gene is possibly TRBD1 (6 bases). With 2 bases removed from V and 3 bases from J, the gap between germline ends came to 14 bases. This CDR3 spans 14 amino acids. CDR1 DFQATT and CDR2 SNEGSKA come from the germline V gene (reference sequence). CDR3 sequence (DNA): TGCAGTGCTAGACAATCTCAGGGGAACTACGAGCAGTACTTC. Its protein product is CSARQSQGNYEQYF.

The rearrangement joins TRBV7-3 to TRBJ2-2; 10 bases agree with TRBD2. CDR3 length: 16 residues. The germline gives CDR1 SGHTA, CDR2 FQGTGA. With V trimmed by 2 bases and J by 4 bases, 4 bases remained unmatched. The CDR3 DNA is TGTGCCAGCAGCTTACTAGCGGGGGCCGTCACCGGGGAGCTGTTTTTT. Its protein is CASSLLAGAVTGELFF.

The sample holds a few counts of this clone. V is TRBV24-1 and J is TRBJ2-1, with D possibly being TRBD2 (6 bases). CDR1 and CDR2 from the germline V gene are KGHDR and SFDVKD. V lost 4 bases, J lost 8 bases, and 17 bases lay in between. There are 15 residues in the CDR3. CDR3 in amino acids: CATSEASGPSDEQFF. The CDR3 DNA is TGTGCCACCAGTGAAGCCAGCGGGCCGTCGGATGAGCAGTTCTTC.

This clone has just a few counts. The gene calls are TRBV20-1 and TRBJ2-7; D perhaps matches TRBD1 (5 bases). V was pared by 6 bases and J by 6 bases, with 9 bases between. The germline V gene has CDR1 DFQATT and CDR2 SNEGSKA (reference sequence). CDR3 length: 10 amino acids. The CDR3 reads CSARAGEQYF. In nucleotides, the CDR3 is TGCAGTGCCAGGGCCGGCGAGCAGTACTTC.

In its sample, this clone was seen a few times. The chain uses TRBV6-2 or TRBV6-3 and TRBJ1-2; D is uncertain. V lost 6 bases, J lost 5 bases, and 13 bases lay in between. The CDR3 is 13 amino acids. Germline V CDR1 and CDR2: MNHEY, SVGEGT. Here the CDR3 reads CASRVVAGYGYTF. The CDR3 DNA reads TGTGCCAGCAGGGTGGTCGCGGGGTATGGCTACACCTTC.

This clone was seen a few times. This chain connects TRBV20-1 to TRBJ1-2, with 7 nucleotides matching TRBD1. Germline V gives CDR1 DFQATT, CDR2 SNEGSKA (reference sequence). This CDR3 spans 12 amino acids. The V segment lost 5 bases and the J segment 5 bases; nucleotides outside the gene matches: 5. Written as DNA, the CDR3 is TGCAGTGCTGGCCGGGACAGATATGGCTACACCTTC. Its translation: CSAGRDRYGYTF.

Note on this clone: Sequence at one end of the junction differs from germline and may be a read error. The same CDR3 can be traced to other DNA sequences in this sample. This chain joins TRBV12-3 or TRBV12-4 and TRBJ1-1; tentative D call: TRBD1 (6 bases). The CDR3 has 11 amino acids. The CDR3 bases are TGCGCCAGCAGCGTAGGGACAGAAGCTTTCTTT. Protein: CASSVGTEAFF.

This clone was seen more than once but under ten times. This rearrangement joins TRBV27 to TRBJ1-1; D ambiguous. The CDR3 is 13 residues long. V gave up 1 base and J gave up 3 bases, with 6 bases separating them. Per germline, CDR1 MNHEY and CDR2 SMNVEV (reference sequence). CDR3 protein: CASSLLPDTEAFF. DNA of the CDR3: TGTGCCAGCAGTTTATTGCCGGACACTGAAGCTTTCTTT.

The table lists this clone with a few counts. The chain uses TRBV6-5 and TRBJ2-7; 11 bases fit TRBD2. The CDR3 length is 18 residues. From germline, CDR1 is MNHEY and CDR2 SVGAGI. The V and J ends lost 2 bases and 2 bases, in that order; junction bases with no gene match: 11. The CDR3 here is CASSYDHTGTSGTYEQYF. DNA of the CDR3: TGTGCCAGCAGTTACGACCACACCGGGACTAGCGGAACCTACGAGCAGTACTTC.

This clone rates as medium-sized (0.01 to 0.1%). The rearrangement uses TRBV5-1 and TRBJ1-4, with 10 nucleotides matching TRBD1. Germline V gene data show CDR1 as SGHRS and CDR2 as YFSETQ. V dropped 3 bases and J dropped 3; count of bases not matched to a gene: 11. CDR3 length equals 18 residues. In DNA, the CDR3 is TGCGCCAGCAGCTACGATGGCCGGGACAGGGGATCTAATGAAAAACTGTTTTTT. It yields the protein CASSYDGRDRGSNEKLFF.

This clone has a handful of counts. V is TRBV27 and J is TRBJ1-2; D unclear. The CDR3 extends over 14 amino acids. V lost 5 bases and J 5 bases, leaving 15 bases between the germline ends. CDR1 and CDR2 (germline): MNHEY, SMNVEV (reference sequence). Here the CDR3 reads CASSDGIDKYGYTF. CDR3 sequence (DNA): TGTGCCAGCAGTGATGGCATAGATAAGTATGGCTACACCTTC.

Here the CDR3 reads CASSKDSSTDTQYF. In DNA form, the CDR3 reads TGCGCCAGCAGCAAGGACAGTAGCACAGATACGCAGTATTTT. This chain connects TRBV5-1 to TRBJ2-3; a weak D match, TRBD1 (6 bases). The V end was cut by 4 bases, the J end by 0 bases, with 9 bases between. Germline loops: CDR1 SGHRS, CDR2 YFSETQ. The CDR3 has 14 residues.

This clone was detected a few times. The rearrangement uses TRBV14 and TRBJ2-5, with 7 bases lining up with TRBD1. Germline V CDR1 and CDR2: SGHDN, FVKESK. This CDR3 is built from 16 residues. V was clipped by 3 bases and J by 7 bases; unmatched bases: 14. CDR3 sequence reads: CASSHLPGQNGGTQYF. The DNA for the CDR3 is TGTGCCAGCAGCCATCTACCGGGACAGAATGGAGGGACCCAGTACTTC.

Turning to this clone: The junction shows a germline mismatch at one end, possibly a read error. The chain's CDR3 is CASSLSDRETQYF. The CDR3 coding sequence is TGTGCTAGCAGCTTATCTGACCGAGAGACCCAGTACTTC. This sequence joins TRBV7-7 and TRBJ2-5, with unresolved D. Germline assignment: CDR1 SSHAT and CDR2 FNYEAQ (reference sequence). The CDR3 is 13 amino acids.

The sample holds a few counts of this clone. The V and J genes are TRBV7-3 and TRBJ2-5; TRBD2 agrees at 10 bases. The germline gives CDR1 SGHTA, CDR2 FQGTGA. The CDR3 consists of 15 residues. Unmatched junction bases numbered 5, after V lost 2 bases and J lost 5 bases. Here the CDR3 reads CASSLGLAGVETQYF. CDR3 nucleotide sequence: TGTGCCAGCAGCTTAGGTCTAGCGGGAGTGGAGACCCAGTACTTC.

Ten or more counts support this clone. The V gene is TRBV15, the J gene TRBJ2-1; no reliable D call. Germline lookup yields CDR1 LNHNV and CDR2 YYDKDF (reference sequence). This CDR3 has 13 residues. V lost 3 bases, J lost 4 bases, and 7 bases lay in between. DNA of the CDR3: TGTGCCACCAGCAGGATCGATTACAATGAGCAGTTCTTC. Amino acid sequence: CATSRIDYNEQFF.

In this sample, this clone turned up a few times. The chain couples TRBV20-1 to TRBJ1-1; the D gene is possibly TRBD1 (5 bases). Germline V gives CDR1 DFQATT, CDR2 SNEGSKA (reference sequence). Trimming removed 4 bases from V and 0 bases from J, with 15 bases in between. CDR3 size: 15 residues. Here the CDR3 DNA reads TGCAGTGCTACCCCCGGACATAGCGTGAACACTGAAGCTTTCTTT. Protein: CSATPGHSVNTEAFF.

The chain joins TRBV2 to TRBJ1-2; D gene unclear. The V gene's germline CDR1 is SNHLY and CDR2 FYNNEI. The CDR3 extends over 16 amino acids. Trimming stripped 0 bases from V and 8 bases from J, with 19 bases between. This chain's CDR3 is CASSEARWVAPWGYTF. CDR3 coding DNA: TGTGCCAGCAGTGAAGCGCGGTGGGTGGCCCCCTGGGGCTACACCTTC.

In its sample, this clone ranks as medium-sized. The J gene is TRBJ2-3, the V gene TRBV20-1, with 14 positions matching TRBD2. The length of the CDR3 is 16 residues. CDR1 and CDR2 (germline): DFQATT, SNEGSKA (reference sequence). V lost 7 bases and J lost 2; bases outside the gene matches: 8. CDR3 coding DNA: TGCAGTGTCGGGACTAGCGGGAGAGGAGTCACAGATACGCAGTATTTT. Protein product: CSVGTSGRGVTDTQYF.

This clone occurred a few times. V is TRBV15 and J is TRBJ2-3, with a possible D match to TRBD1 (6 bases). Trimming cost V 3 bases and J 5 bases, with 18 bases left between them. Germline CDR1 is LNHNV and CDR2 is YYDKDF (reference sequence). This CDR3 spans 16 amino acids. The CDR3, as DNA: TGTGCCACCAGCAGGAGGGGGACCACAGGTATAGATACGCAGTATTTT. It yields the protein CATSRRGTTGIDTQYF.

By proportion, this clone is medium-sized. The chain joins TRBV2 to TRBJ2-1, with no clear D. The germline gives CDR1 SNHLY, CDR2 FYNNEI. The length of the CDR3 is 15 residues. Trimming removed 6 bases from V and 0 bases from J, with 12 bases in between. The CDR3 protein is CASSGVAYSYNEQFF. DNA of the CDR3: TGTGCCAGCAGCGGAGTAGCTTACTCCTACAATGAGCAGTTCTTC. The full variable domain, completed using reference TRBV2 and TRBJ2-1, is EPEVTQTPSHQVTQMGQEVILRCVPISNHLYFYWYRQILGQKVEFLVSFYNNEISEKSEIFDDQFSVERPDGSNFTLKIRSTKLEDSAMYFCASSGVAYSYNEQFFGPGTRLTVL.

The J gene is TRBJ1-6, the V gene TRBV27; tentative D call: TRBD1 (5 bases). Trimming took 7 bases from V and 1 from J, leaving 8 bases between them. Germline V gene lookup returns CDR1 MNHEY and CDR2 SMNVEV (reference sequence). The CDR3 length is 14 residues. The CDR3 DNA sequence: TGTGCCAGCACCGGGGGATCCTATAATTCACCCCTCCACTTT. Translation gives CASTGGSYNSPLHF.

The rearrangement uses TRBV28 and TRBJ2-7; the match to TRBD2 covers 8 bases. CDR3 size: 14 residues. V lost 5 bases and J lost 6; bases outside the gene matches: 9. Germline V gene data show CDR1 as MDHEN and CDR2 as SYDVKM. Here the CDR3 reads CASSHKRELAEQYF. CDR3 DNA sequence: TGTGCCAGCAGTCACAAGCGGGAGCTTGCCGAGCAGTACTTC.

This clone was seen a handful of times. V and J are TRBV6-1 and TRBJ2-5, with 9 bases matching TRBD2. The J call may be wrong; the DNA end is better matched by TRBJ2-1. The germline V gene has CDR1 MNHNS and CDR2 SASEGT. There are 16 residues in the CDR3. The CDR3: CASSGLAGSGGDEQFF. In nucleotides, the CDR3 is TGTGCCAGCAGTGGTCTAGCGGGATCGGGGGGCGATGAGCAGTTCTTC.

The sample holds a few counts of this clone. The V and J genes are TRBV27 and TRBJ1-2; 9 nucleotides align to TRBD1. CDR1 is MNHEY, CDR2 SMNVEV, per germline (reference sequence). The CDR3 has 13 residues. Trimming at V came to 6 bases and at J to 4 bases, leaving 3 bases not matched to a gene. The CDR3 nucleotides are TGTGCCAGCAGCAGACAGGGGGGCTATGGCTACACCTTC. Amino acid sequence: CASSRQGGYGYTF.

This clone has more than one count but fewer than ten. The chain carries TRBV11-3 and TRBJ2-7; D is ambiguous. The germline V gene has CDR1 SGHNT and CDR2 YENEEA. The length of the CDR3 is 14 residues. The germline V and J ends were trimmed by 4 bases and 2 bases, with 12 bases remaining between them. CDR3 loop: CASSSIINPYEQYF. The CDR3 nucleotides read TGTGCCAGCAGCTCGATTATAAATCCCTACGAGCAGTACTTC.

This clone was observed a few times. The chain recombines TRBV2 with TRBJ1-2, with 9 bases aligning to TRBD1. CDR1 SNHLY and CDR2 FYNNEI come from the germline V gene. This CDR3 spans 13 amino acids. The ends lost 6 bases at V and 6 bases at J; junction bases unmatched: 5. CDR3 loop: CASRGTGPDGYTF. The CDR3 DNA is TGTGCCAGCAGGGGGACAGGGCCTGATGGCTACACCTTC.